These 13 T cell receptor beta chains came from one sample sequenced in a study of blood T cell repertoires in COVID-19. TCRdb's copy holds only in-frame clones and misses some; the assay was immunoSEQ multiplex PCR. Of around 85,000 clones in the sample, about 82% were seen once. Sequenced input: peripheral blood. The receptors here all came from a man aged 45-60 years with active COVID-19.

The rearrangement uses TRBV6-2 or TRBV6-3 and TRBJ1-2, with a weak D call TRBD1 (5 bases). V shed 3 bases and J shed 4 bases, with 18 bases lying between them. The CDR3 spans 16 residues. Germline assignment: CDR1 MNHEY and CDR2 SVGEGT. The CDR3 sequence is CASSYPRQIRIYGYTF. The CDR3 DNA sequence: TGTGCCAGCAGTTATCCCCGACAGATTCGTATCTATGGCTACACCTTC.

The chain carries TRBV6-2 or TRBV6-3 and TRBJ2-7; TRBD2 is a possible D gene (5 bases). This CDR3 spans 14 amino acids. Germline CDR1 MNHEY, CDR2 SVGEGT. Deletions cut 7 bases from V and 1 base from J, with 14 bases between. CDR3 amino acids: CASIPSGQSYEQYF. As DNA, the CDR3 is TGTGCCAGCATCCCAAGCGGTCAGTCCTACGAGCAGTACTTC.

The chain recombines TRBV28 with TRBJ2-1, with 9 bases aligning to TRBD2. The CDR3 loop spans 15 amino acids. Looked up from germline, CDR1 is MDHEN and CDR2 is SYDVKM. V lost 0 bases, J lost 5 bases, and 2 bases stayed unmatched. The CDR3 DNA is TGTGCCAGCAGTTTATGGTTAGCGGGGGACAATGAGCAGTTCTTC. It specifies CASSLWLAGDNEQFF.

The chain joins TRBV6-5 to TRBJ2-1; 7 nucleotides align to TRBD1. Trimming took 5 bases from V and 10 from J; bases not matched to a gene: 5. From germline, CDR1 is MNHEY and CDR2 SVGAGI. The CDR3 sequence is 12 residues long. The CDR3 sequence: CASSTGTEEQFF. CDR3 in DNA: TGTGCCAGCAGTACCGGGACAGAAGAGCAGTTCTTC.

This rearrangement joins TRBV2 to TRBJ1-4; no definite D call. The V end was cut by 3 bases, the J end by 0 bases, with 8 bases between. CDR3 size: 15 residues. Germline CDR1 reads SNHLY; CDR2 reads FYNNEI. CDR3 region: CASSDRRATNEKLFF. In DNA, the CDR3 is TGTGCCAGCAGTGACCGACGGGCAACTAATGAAAAACTGTTTTTT.

The rearrangement joins TRBV19 to TRBJ2-2, with 9 bases identical to TRBD2. CDR1 and CDR2 from the germline V gene are LNHDA and SQIVND (reference sequence). This CDR3 has 12 residues. V lost 8 bases to trimming and J lost 6 bases; unmatched junction nucleotides: 1. This chain's CDR3 is CASGGRAGELFF. CDR3 nucleotides: TGTGCCAGTGGCGGGAGGGCCGGGGAGCTGTTTTTT.

The chain combines TRBV7-9 with TRBJ2-3, with 7 nucleotides matching TRBD2. V was pared by 2 bases and J by 3 bases, with 5 bases of the junction left unmatched. There are 15 residues in the CDR3. Germline V lookup: CDR1 SEHNR, CDR2 FQNEAQ (reference sequence). DNA of the CDR3: TGTGCCAGCAGCTTACGCGGGAGTGGAACAGATACGCAGTATTTT. This gives the protein CASSLRGSGTDTQYF. The full variable domain, with the rest looked up from reference TRBV7-9 and TRBJ2-3, is DTGVSQNPRHKITKRGQNVTFRCDPISEHNRLYWYRQTLGQGPEFLTYFQNEAQLEKSRLLSDRFSAERPKGSFSTLEIQRTEQGDSAMYLCASSLRGSGTDTQYFGPGTRLTVL.

The V and J genes are TRBV5-1 and TRBJ1-1; 8 nucleotides line up with TRBD1. V shed 4 bases, J shed 0 bases, and the junction held 5 bases outside the gene matches. Germline V gives CDR1 SGHRS, CDR2 YFSETQ. The CDR3 has 15 residues. For the CDR3, the DNA is TGCGCCAGCAGCCGTGGACAGGGTTTGAACACTGAAGCTTTCTTT. As protein: CASSRGQGLNTEAFF.

This chain links TRBV10-3 with TRBJ2-7; 7 positions match TRBD2. V gave up 8 bases and J gave up 6 bases; unmatched junction bases: 7. The CDR3 contains 12 residues. From germline, CDR1 is ENHRY and CDR2 SYGVKD. For the CDR3, the DNA is TGTGCCATCGGGTCGGGGAGGGGCGAGCAGTACTTC. Translation gives CAIGSGRGEQYF.

The rearrangement links TRBV28 to TRBJ1-1; 7 bases fit TRBD1. With 4 bases clipped from V and 1 base from J, the junction kept 12 bases outside the gene matches. The CDR3 is 17 amino acids. Germline CDR1 MDHEN, CDR2 SYDVKM. CDR3 amino acids: CASSYDRAKIRNTEAFF. The CDR3, as DNA: TGTGCCAGCAGTTACGACAGGGCGAAAATCCGGAACACTGAAGCTTTCTTT.

The chain recombines TRBV5-4 with TRBJ2-2; the match to TRBD1 covers 7 bases. This CDR3 comprises 16 residues. Germline V gene lookup returns CDR1 SGHNT and CDR2 YYREEE (reference sequence). V lost 2 bases and J lost 2; bases outside the gene matches: 6. The CDR3 DNA follows: TGTGCCAGCAGCTTAGGGGGCTTGTTTAACACCGGGGAGCTGTTTTTT. This sequence encodes CASSLGGLFNTGELFF.

This sequence joins TRBV5-4 and TRBJ2-7, with 15 bases lining up with TRBD2. V lost 2 bases to trimming and J lost 5 bases; unmatched junction nucleotides: 8. The CDR3 is 17 residues long. The germline CDR1 and CDR2 sequences are SGHNT and YYREEE (reference sequence). CDR3 region: CASSFGLAGGPGNEQYF. The CDR3 nucleotides are TGTGCCAGCAGCTTTGGACTAGCGGGAGGGCCAGGAAACGAGCAGTACTTC.

V usage is TRBV12-3 or TRBV12-4 and J usage is TRBJ1-5; D ambiguous. This CDR3 is 13 amino acids long. V was cut by 7 bases and J by 7 bases, with 14 bases left in between. The CDR3 DNA sequence: TGTGCCAGCAAGGTCCCAGGCGGGCAGCCCCAGCATTTT. It specifies CASKVPGGQPQHF.